A selection of T cell receptor beta chains follows, all from one sample in a study of cytomegalovirus exposure and HLA in healthy donors. Produced via immunoSEQ multiplex PCR; TCRdb's table is partial and in-frame only. The sample lists more than 200,000 clones, 70% seen once, with around 3% in the top ten. The sequenced material came from PBMCs. These receptors all stem from a man in his forties in good health and CMV-seropositive. CDR3s include the opening cysteine and the closing phenylalanine or tryptophan. D genes are given only for firm matches. Rows give clone size only sometimes, using once, few, many, or a class for an expanded clone.

D gene	V gene	J gene	clone size	CDR3 DNA	CDR3 protein
.	TRBV2	TRBJ1-4	once	TGTGCCAGCAAAGTCAGGGGTAATGAAAAACTGTTTTTT	CASKVRGNEKLFF
.	TRBV9	TRBJ2-5	.	TGTGCCAGCAGCGTAGGACTAGTGGGCGGGGAGACCCAGTACTTC	CASSVGLVGGETQYF
TRBD1	TRBV28	TRBJ2-7	.	TGTGCCAGCACTCGACTCCAGGGGGCCTCCTACGAGCAGTACTTC	CASTRLQGASYEQYF
TRBD1	TRBV11-2	TRBJ1-4	once	TGTGCCAGCAGCGTAGGGGGCACTAATGAAAAACTGTTTTTT	CASSVGGTNEKLFF
TRBD2	TRBV5-1	TRBJ2-5	.	TGCGCCAGCAGCCGCCCCTCCTCAGCGGGGGGACAAGAGACCCAGTACTTC	CASSRPSSAGGQETQYF
.	TRBV28	TRBJ1-4	.	TGTGCCAGCAGTACGGACAGTGTTAATGAAAAACTGTTTTTT	CASSTDSVNEKLFF
.	TRBV2	TRBJ1-2	.	TGTGCCAGCAGTCCCGGAGATAACTATGGCTACACCTTC	CASSPGDNYGYTF
.	TRBV15	TRBJ2-3	few	TGTGCCACCAGCCTCCGGGGAAGTGATACGCAGTATTTT	CATSLRGSDTQYF
TRBD2	TRBV11-1	TRBJ2-2	.	TGTGCCAGCAGCCCTCTAGCGGGAGCGAACACCGGGGAGCTGTTTTTT	CASSPLAGANTGELFF
.	TRBV19	TRBJ2-7	few	TGTGCCAGTAGTACCCCCGGGATCATCTACGAGCAGTACTTC	CASSTPGIIYEQYF
TRBD2	TRBV4-1	TRBJ2-2	.	TGCGCCAGCAGTCTTGGACTAGCGGGGGCCGGGGAGCTGTTTTTT	CASSLGLAGAGELFF